These 31 T cell receptor beta chains originate from one sample sequenced in a study of beta chain features in type 1 diabetes. cDNA synthesis used the whole RNA isolate, giving expressed TCRB sequences. Produced via immunoSEQ multiplex PCR; TCRdb's table is partial and in-frame only. Among 70,000 to 90,000 clones, about a third were seen once, and the ten largest hold about 0.48%. The sample was stem cell memory CD4+ T cells from blood. The receptors derive from a woman aged 18-29 years in good health.

The genes are TRBV19 and TRBJ2-1; D gene unclear. Germline CDR1 reads LNHDA; CDR2 reads SQIVND (reference sequence). The CDR3 is made up of 15 amino acids. V dropped 5 bases and J dropped 1 base, with 12 bases sitting between them. CDR3 loop: CASSALRLSYNEQFF. The CDR3 nucleotides read TGTGCCAGTAGTGCCCTCCGCCTATCCTACAATGAGCAGTTCTTC.

This clone was counted only a few times. CDR3 nucleotide sequence: TGCGCCAGCAGCGCCGGGACAGGTGGGCTCGAGCAGTACTTC. Translating gives CASSAGTGGLEQYF. The V and J genes are TRBV5-1 and TRBJ2-7; TRBD1 aligns across 8 bases. Per germline, CDR1 SGHRS and CDR2 YFSETQ. V lost 4 bases and J lost 6; bases outside the gene matches: 9. The length of the CDR3 is 14 residues.

This clone has just a few counts. The rearrangement joins TRBV5-1 to TRBJ2-7, with 9 bases lining up with TRBD1. CDR1 and CDR2 from the germline V gene are SGHRS and YFSETQ. Trimming removed 4 bases from V and 3 bases from J; junction bases left unmatched: 8. The CDR3 is 15 amino acids. The DNA of the CDR3 is TGCGCCAGCAGCCCGCTCGGGACAGGGAACTACGAGCAGTACTTC. Its translation is CASSPLGTGNYEQYF. The whole variable domain, filled in from reference TRBV5-1 and TRBJ2-7, reads KAGVTQTPRYLIKTRGQQVTLSCSPISGHRSVSWYQQTPGQGLQFLFEYFSETQRNKGNFPGRFSGRQFSNSRSEMNVSTLELGDSALYLCASSPLGTGNYEQYFGPGTRLTVT.

This clone has just a few counts. The chain recombines TRBV30 with TRBJ2-1; no definite D call. This CDR3 contains 19 residues. Trimming stripped 1 base from V and 0 bases from J, with 22 bases between. The V gene's germline CDR1 is GTSNPN and CDR2 SVGIG (reference sequence). CDR3 DNA sequence: TGTGCCTGGAGTGGAAGTGGTTCCCCAAACCGCGGCTCCTACAATGAGCAGTTCTTC. Encoded protein: CAWSGSGSPNRGSYNEQFF.

This chain connects TRBV15 to TRBJ1-2, with D possibly matching TRBD1 (6 bases). This CDR3 contains 15 residues. Germline V CDR1 and CDR2: LNHNV, YYDKDF (reference sequence). Trimming removed 2 bases at V and 2 bases at J, with 12 bases between. CDR3 amino acids: CATSRSQGMNYGYTF. The CDR3 DNA reads as TGTGCCACCAGCAGATCACAGGGAATGAACTATGGCTACACCTTC.

The CDR3 DNA follows: TGTGCCAGCAGCCCTGGCGGAAAAGGAGAGCAGTTCTTC. Encoded protein: CASSPGGKGEQFF. V is TRBV27 and J is TRBJ2-1; no clear D gene. Trimming pared 6 bases from V and 10 bases from J, leaving 16 bases between. CDR3 size: 13 residues. Germline V lookup: CDR1 MNHEY, CDR2 SMNVEV (reference sequence).

For this clone: Other DNA sequences in the same sample also yield this CDR3. The V gene is TRBV11-1, the J gene TRBJ2-1; possibly TRBD1 for D (5 bases). Trimming removed 1 base at V and 5 bases at J, with 6 bases between. This CDR3 region has 13 residues. Per the germline V gene, CDR1 is SGHAT and CDR2 is FQDESV (reference sequence). The CDR3 spells CASSLGQNNEQFF. CDR3 DNA: TGTGCCAGCAGCTTAGGACAGAACAATGAGCAGTTCTTC.

The chain joins TRBV16 to TRBJ1-3, with TRBD1 identical over 7 bases. The CDR3 runs to 13 residues. Germline assignment: CDR1 KGHSY and CDR2 FQNENV. J gave up 4 bases and V 6 bases, and 3 bases lay outside the gene matches. The CDR3 region has the DNA TGTGCCAGCAGACACAGGGGAGGAAACACCATATATTTT. This codes for CASRHRGGNTIYF.

This clone was counted a few times. The chain couples TRBV6-5 to TRBJ2-3, with D perhaps TRBD2 (6 bases). Germline CDR1 MNHEY, CDR2 SVGAGI. Trimming took 5 bases from V and 0 from J, leaving 9 bases between them. This CDR3 contains 14 residues. The CDR3 region has the DNA TGTGCCAGCAGTGGCGGGGTTAGCACAGATACGCAGTATTTT. Translated, it gives CASSGGVSTDTQYF.

The genes are TRBV5-5 and TRBJ2-3; TRBD1 might be the D (7 bases). Trimming shortened V by 10 bases and J by 3 bases, and 12 bases separated the two germline ends. Germline V gene sequence: CDR1 SGHKS, CDR2 YYEKEE (reference sequence). The CDR3 spans 12 residues. The CDR3: CAPPGGTDTQYF. For the CDR3, the DNA is TGTGCCCCCCCAGGGGGGACAGATACGCAGTATTTT.

The chain links TRBV2 to TRBJ2-1; 8 bases map to TRBD2. CDR1 and CDR2 from the germline V gene are SNHLY and FYNNEI. The CDR3 covers 15 residues. V was pared by 3 bases and J by 7 bases, with 8 bases of the junction left unmatched. CDR3 residues: CASSDDRGGANEQFF. CDR3 nucleotides: TGTGCCAGCAGTGACGACCGGGGGGGCGCGAATGAGCAGTTCTTC.

This clone was counted only a few times. The gene calls are TRBV7-2 and TRBJ2-3; D gene ambiguous. Per the germline V gene, CDR1 is SGHTA and CDR2 is FQGNSA. This CDR3 spans 14 amino acids. Trimming took 6 bases from V and 0 from J, leaving 10 bases between them. The CDR3 here is CASRMGESTDTQYF. The CDR3 bases are TGTGCCAGCAGAATGGGCGAGAGCACAGATACGCAGTATTTT.

This rearrangement joins TRBV4-1 to TRBJ1-1; weak D call: TRBD1 (5 bases). Germline assignment: CDR1 MGHRA and CDR2 YSYEKL. The CDR3 sequence is 17 residues long. Trimming stripped 1 base from V and 1 base from J, with 16 bases between. CDR3 coding DNA: TGCGCCAGCAGCCAAGCCCTGTGGCAGGGAGGGAACACTGAAGCTTTCTTT. Protein: CASSQALWQGGNTEAFF.

This chain joins TRBV27 and TRBJ2-7; 11 bases agree with TRBD2. There are 17 residues in the CDR3. With V trimmed by 5 bases and J by 3 bases, 12 bases remained unmatched. Germline values: CDR1 MNHEY, CDR2 SMNVEV (reference sequence). The CDR3 nucleotides read TGTGCCAGCAGTCAACTCATAGCGGGGGGGGCTCGCTACGAGCAGTACTTC. Its translation: CASSQLIAGGARYEQYF.

V is TRBV2 and J is TRBJ2-2, with 11 bases lining up with TRBD1. V lost 7 bases and J lost 7; bases outside the gene matches: 8. CDR3 length: 15 amino acids. The germline V gene encodes CDR1 SNHLY and CDR2 FYNNEI. CDR3 nucleotides: TGTGCCAGCACGGACAGGGGGCGGAGTAGCGGGGAGCTGTTTTTT. Translating it yields CASTDRGRSSGELFF.

As for this clone: The junction shows a germline mismatch at one end, possibly a read error. The rearrangement uses TRBV7-7 and TRBJ2-5; no definite D call. CDR1 and CDR2 (germline): SSHAT, FNYEAQ (reference sequence). There are 13 residues in the CDR3. The CDR3 sequence is CASSSTNWATQYF. The DNA for the CDR3 is TGTGCTAGCAGCTCGACCAACTGGGCGACCCAGTACTTC.

The V gene is TRBV7-9, the J gene TRBJ2-7, with D possibly being TRBD1 (5 bases). Germline-derived CDR1 and CDR2 are SEHNR and FQNEAQ (reference sequence). V lost 1 base and J lost 1, with 11 bases in between. This CDR3 comprises 15 residues. As DNA, the CDR3 is TGTGCCAGCAGCTTAGGGGGCTACCCATCCTACGAGCAGTACTTC. It codes for CASSLGGYPSYEQYF.

V gene TRBV19 combines with J gene TRBJ2-7; the match to TRBD1 covers 9 bases. The CDR3 length is 14 residues. Germline CDR1 and CDR2: LNHDA and SQIVND (reference sequence). V dropped 6 bases and J dropped 2; count of bases not matched to a gene: 5. The CDR3: CASRSQGAPYEQYF. The CDR3 region has the DNA TGTGCCAGTAGATCACAGGGGGCCCCCTACGAGCAGTACTTC. Supplemented by reference TRBV19 and TRBJ2-7, the full variable domain reads DGGITQSPKYLFRKEGQNVTLSCEQNLNHDAMYWYRQDPGQGLRLIYYSQIVNDFQKGDIAEGYSVSREKKESFPLTVTSAQKNPTAFYLCASRSQGAPYEQYFGPGTRLTVT.

The chain couples TRBV10-3 to TRBJ2-7; 9 bases match TRBD2. CDR3 length: 13 residues. The germline V gene encodes CDR1 ENHRY and CDR2 SYGVKD. V lost 3 bases to trimming and J lost 4 bases; unmatched junction nucleotides: 1. CDR3 protein: CAISDGLAYEQYF. In nucleotides, the CDR3 is TGTGCCATCAGTGACGGACTAGCGTACGAGCAGTACTTC.

This chain joins TRBV5-4 and TRBJ2-2, with TRBD2 matching over 8 bases. CDR1 SGHNT and CDR2 YYREEE come from the germline V gene (reference sequence). Germline trimming cut 4 bases from V and 7 bases from J; bases unmatched to any gene: 12. The CDR3 consists of 16 residues. For the CDR3, the DNA is TGTGCCAGCAGCGGCACTAGCGGACCAAAGATCGGGGAGCTGTTTTTT. Amino acids: CASSGTSGPKIGELFF.

This clone was found a few times. The CDR3 loop reads CAWSSTSGVTDTQYF. CDR3 nucleotides: TGTGCCTGGAGTTCAACTAGCGGGGTTACAGATACGCAGTATTTT. The genes are TRBV30 and TRBJ2-3; 10 nucleotides match TRBD2. The CDR3 spans 15 residues. Looked up from germline, CDR1 is GTSNPN and CDR2 is SVGIG (reference sequence). V gave up 2 bases and J gave up 3 bases; unmatched junction bases: 5.

The chain uses TRBV18 and TRBJ1-1, with no clear D. With 3 bases removed from V and 11 bases from J, the gap between germline ends came to 16 bases. CDR1 and CDR2 (germline): KGHSH, LQKENI. The CDR3 runs to 13 residues. The CDR3 DNA is TGTGCCAGCTCACCTGGGCCAGACCTACAGGCTTTCTTT. It translates to CASSPGPDLQAFF.

The chain is built from TRBV7-2 and TRBJ2-5; 8 bases are shared with TRBD1. There are 15 residues in the CDR3. Germline-derived CDR1 and CDR2 are SGHTA and FQGNSA. After removal of 2 bases from V and 5 bases from J, the junction contained 7 bases not matched to a gene. The CDR3 loop is CASSLSGQGLETQYF. Here the CDR3 DNA reads TGTGCCAGCAGCTTAAGCGGACAGGGATTGGAGACCCAGTACTTC. Full variable domain (outside the CDR3, taken from reference TRBV7-2 and TRBJ2-5): GAGVSQSPSNKVTEKGKDVELRCDPISGHTALYWYRQSLGQGLEFLIYFQGNSAPDKSGLPSDRFSAERTGGSVSTLTIQRTQQEDSAVYLCASSLSGQGLETQYFGPGTRLLVL.

The chain links TRBV6-5 to TRBJ2-7; no definite D call. Per the germline V gene, CDR1 is MNHEY and CDR2 is SVGAGI. Trimming cost V 0 bases and J 2 bases, with 8 bases left between them. This CDR3 is built from 14 residues. CDR3 DNA: TGTGCCAGCAGTTACTCAGAGAGTACCTACGAGCAGTACTTC. It yields the protein CASSYSESTYEQYF.

This chain's CDR3 is CATSRGQGSTDTQYF. The CDR3 nucleotides are TGTGCCACCAGCAGAGGACAGGGAAGCACAGATACGCAGTATTTT. The chain recombines TRBV15 with TRBJ2-3; 7 bases map to TRBD1. V shed 1 base and J 0 bases; nucleotides not matched to a gene: 1. This CDR3 is built from 15 residues. Looked up from germline, CDR1 is LNHNV and CDR2 is YYDKDF (reference sequence).

The sample holds a few counts of this clone. The genes are TRBV5-1 and TRBJ2-3; 14 nucleotides match TRBD2. The junction had 5 bases not matched to a gene; V was cut back by 4 bases and J by 7 bases. Germline CDR1 SGHRS, CDR2 YFSETQ. This CDR3 spans 15 amino acids. CDR3 in DNA: TGCGCCAGCAGCCCTGGGACTAGCGGGAGCAATACGCAGTATTTT. Translated, it gives CASSPGTSGSNTQYF.

This clone was seen only a few times. V gene TRBV19 combines with J gene TRBJ1-2; no clear D. This CDR3 region has 15 residues. In germline, CDR1 is LNHDA, CDR2 SQIVND (reference sequence). V was trimmed by 5 bases and J by 4 bases, leaving 17 bases between them. CDR3 DNA: TGTGCCAGTAGTTCGGACGCGGGCGCTACCTATGGCTACACCTTC. Its translation: CASSSDAGATYGYTF.

This clone was observed a single time. The rearrangement joins TRBV6-5 to TRBJ1-2; D may be TRBD1 (5 bases). The V and J ends lost 4 bases and 8 bases respectively, with 17 bases between them. The V gene's germline CDR1 is MNHEY and CDR2 SVGAGI. The CDR3 consists of 14 residues. The CDR3 DNA follows: TGTGCCAGCAGTTTCCAGGACACTCGGTTGGGCTACACCTTC. Translation gives CASSFQDTRLGYTF.

This clone was detected only a few times. CDR3 loop: CASRPQGYTGELFF. CDR3 in DNA: TGTGCCAGCAGACCACAGGGTTACACCGGGGAGCTGTTTTTT. The chain has TRBV6-4 and TRBJ2-2; maybe TRBD1 (6 bases). Germline values: CDR1 MRHNA, CDR2 SNTAGT. With 6 bases removed from V and 3 bases from J, the gap between germline ends came to 11 bases. The CDR3 totals 14 residues.

This chain joins TRBV30 and TRBJ2-5, with 7 bases fitting TRBD1. The CDR3 spans 15 residues. CDR1 and CDR2 (germline): GTSNPN, SVGIG (reference sequence). V lost 2 bases to trimming and J lost 4 bases; unmatched junction nucleotides: 10. CDR3 protein: CAWSSWDSRAETQYF. As DNA, the CDR3 is TGTGCCTGGAGTTCATGGGACAGTCGGGCAGAGACCCAGTACTTC.

The chain links TRBV11-2 to TRBJ1-1; D gene unclear. The CDR3 sequence is 13 residues long. Trimming pared 3 bases from V and 4 bases from J, leaving 9 bases between. CDR1 is SGHAT and CDR2 is FQNNGV in the germline V gene. The CDR3 loop is CASSFVSGTEAFF. CDR3 sequence (DNA): TGTGCCAGCAGCTTCGTCAGTGGCACTGAAGCTTTCTTT.